This T cell receptor beta chain was obtained from a study of T cell responses to AZD1222 COVID-19 vaccine. V was cut by 2 bases and J by 1 base, with 8 bases left in between. Germline CDR1 MGHRA, CDR2 YSYEKL. The CDR3 spans 14 residues. In its sample, this clone was seen once. TCRdb's copy holds only in-frame clones and misses some; the assay was immunoSEQ multiplex PCR. The profile covers 150,000 or so clones, with roughly nine tenths appearing a single time and around 3% taken by the ten largest. This material consisted of peripheral blood, taken on day 0 of AZD1222 vaccination. This receptor was obtained from an adult in good health. This chain links TRBV4-1 with TRBJ1-1; a weak D match, TRBD1 (6 bases). CDR3 region: CASSQLQGNTEAFF. The CDR3 region has the DNA TGCGCCAGCAGCCAATTACAGGGGAACACTGAAGCTTTCTTT.